The T cell receptor beta chain described here comes from a study of beta chain features in type 1 diabetes (dated by TCRdb to between 2017 and 2018). At the level of the whole study: No differences in mean age, gender distribution, total cell number or subset yield were found between patients and healthy donors. In the study, TCRB repertoires of sorted circulating CD4+ T cell subsets from recently diagnosed type 1 diabetes patients were compared with those of matched healthy donors. Naive and central memory subsets were obtained from all 28 donors, but regulatory and stem cell-like memory subsets were isolated from only 8 patients and 8 healthy donors. A total of about 110,000,000 sorted cells were examined across all samples, and a strong correlation was observed between cell number per subset and RNA yield. General conclusions and limits of the study: Fewer insertions and more nucleotide deletions at VDJ recombination sites were observed in patients with type 1 diabetes, implying thymic rearrangement abnormalities. Type 1 diabetes patients showed a moderate but significant shortening of TCRB CDR3 length in all four CD4+ subsets. Because cDNA was sequenced instead of genomic DNA, activated cells with high expression could be over-represented, although the groups did not differ in activation or CD3 levels. PCR may preferentially amplify shorter templates, but because patient and control samples were amplified and corrected together, any resulting skew would affect both groups equally. Naive, central memory and regulatory TCRB repertoires appeared more similar among patients than among healthy donors. Only small numbers of individuals were included in the HLA sub-analyses, which left unresolved whether HLA type had any influence on TCRB rearrangement.

The entire isolated RNA was reverse transcribed using the High Capacity cDNA Reverse Transcription Kit, and thus expressed TCRB transcripts were sequenced. Deep immunoSEQ sequencing was applied to naive, central memory and regulatory T cell samples, giving an average of about 3.57 million total reads per sample. Sorted cells were lysed in RLT buffer, and RNA was extracted using DNase-treated RNeasy Micro or Mini kits according to cell number. To prevent cross-contamination, each cell subset was processed individually, whereas patient and healthy donor samples were processed jointly. TCRB sequences were amplified from cDNA with the immunoSEQ multiplex PCR, producing 87-bp fragments spanning the CDR3 region. The amplicons were sequenced using the Illumina HiSeq platform. For the original study's pipeline: PCR bias was corrected computationally using synthetic template baselines, and reads within Hamming distance 2 were collapsed, with unmergeable singletons discarded. By aligning reads against IMGT, V, D and J genes, CDR3 length, and insertions or deletions at six rearrangement sites were assigned. Within each subset, clonotype counts were normalized to sorted cell number, after which true diversity and Gini coefficients were computed with the tcR R package. Repertoire sharing was quantified using the overlap coefficient calculated on TCRB nucleotide sequences. Out-of-frame TCRB sequences from naive cells were analyzed to stand in for the pre-selection repertoire. What TCRdb holds here is the immuneACCESS table cut down to in-frame rearrangements. Part of the clones is not present; checked against another copy, under half of the missing clones reflect an unresolved V gene, and the others are unexplained. V and J calls and clone size follow that table, whereas D and trimming were derived from the DNA. In all, the sample holds 500,000 to 650,000 clones, and around an eighth of those were seen once. Over 0.1% of the sample goes to the ten largest clones.

This clone showed up just a few times. Its antigen is unknown. No quality values exist for individual bases; no much larger clone is one base distant. From cysteine to phenylalanine, the CDR3 is 13 amino acids long. Only CDR3 DNA is held: 39 bases, read in frame from base 1. Per the germline V gene, SGHVS is the CDR1 and FQNEAQ is the CDR2. Trimming at the junction amounts to 6 bases on V and 9 bases on J, and the germline ends lie 17 bases apart. Each donor gave one peripheral blood draw, averaging approximately 110 mL, which was collected into heparinised tubes. A BD FACSAria II was used to sort naive, central memory, regulatory and stem cell-like memory CD4+ T cells with a panel that included CD45RO, CCR7, CD25, CD127, CD95 and CD27. A purity above 95% was achieved for all sorted populations. PBMCs were separated immediately by Lymphoprep density gradient centrifugation and were stained directly, without being cultured. So that batch effects would be minimized, each experiment stained and sorted samples in pairs, pairing one healthy donor with one patient.

The sequence was obtained from a man aged 25 to 40 with type 1 diabetes. The source material was naive CD4+ T cells from blood. Reading the label with the study, this specimen's cell subset or site is: true naive CD4+ T cells. This chain joins TRBV7-8 to TRBJ1-2; TRBD1 might be the D gene, on 6 matching bases. The CDR3 loop reads CASRATGTSRYTF. Read as DNA, the sequence is TGTGCCAGCAGGGCAACCGGGACATCCCGCTACACCTTC. Where the CDR3 stops, the reference TRBV7-8 and TRBJ1-2 genes take over; the full variable domain is GAGVSQSPRYKVAKRGQDVALRCDPISGHVSLFWYQQALGQGPEFLTYFQNEAQLDKSGLPSDRFFAERPEGSVSTLKIQRTQQEDSAVYLCASRATGTSRYTFGSGTRLTVV.